Listed below are T cell receptor beta chains from one sample, sequenced in a study of a mutant IDH1 vaccine in newly diagnosed glioma. Their specific antigens are unknown. This table comes from immunoSEQ multiplex PCR, and its TCRdb copy is limited to in-frame clones, with some not included. The data hold some 71,000 clones, with around 87% observed a single time. The source material was PBMCs, sampled from a glioma patient whose treatment included an IDH1 peptide vaccine. These receptors all stem from a man aged 30 to 39 with glioma. The CDR3 runs from the conserved cysteine through the conserved F or W. Each record gives: J gene, D gene, clone size, V gene, CDR3 DNA, CDR3 protein. A D gene is named only where the DNA matches it firmly. A clone size is listed for some rows: how often the clone was seen (once, few, many), or a class if it is expanded.

j_gene: TRBJ1-1; d_gene: .; abundance: few; v_gene: TRBV30; CDR3nt: TGTGCCTGGAGAGTGAACACTGAAGCTTTCTTT; CDR3aa: CAWRVNTEAFF
j_gene: TRBJ2-3; d_gene: .; abundance: .; v_gene: TRBV11-3; CDR3nt: TGTGCCAGCAGCTTATCCTACTTCACAGATACGCAGTATTTT; CDR3aa: CASSLSYFTDTQYF
j_gene: TRBJ1-3; d_gene: .; abundance: .; v_gene: TRBV5-1; CDR3nt: TGCGCCAGCAGGCTGGACTCTGGAAACACCATATATTTT; CDR3aa: CASRLDSGNTIYF
j_gene: TRBJ2-1; d_gene: .; abundance: .; v_gene: TRBV12-5; CDR3nt: TGTGCTAGTGGGCCGGGACTCGGATCCTACAATGAGCAGTTCTTC; CDR3aa: CASGPGLGSYNEQFF
j_gene: TRBJ2-2; d_gene: .; abundance: .; v_gene: TRBV28; CDR3nt: TGTGCCAGCAGTTGGACCGTCGGCATCGGGGAGCTGTTTTTT; CDR3aa: CASSWTVGIGELFF
j_gene: TRBJ1-1; d_gene: .; abundance: few; v_gene: TRBV21-1; CDR3nt: TGTGCCAGCAGCTTCACTCGAGGACGGTTGAACACTGAAGCTTTCTTT; CDR3aa: CASSFTRGRLNTEAFF
j_gene: TRBJ2-1; d_gene: .; abundance: .; v_gene: TRBV9; CDR3nt: TGTGCCAGCAGCGTAAGTTTTCAGGAGGACTCCTACAATGAGCAGTTCTTC; CDR3aa: CASSVSFQEDSYNEQFF
j_gene: TRBJ1-5; d_gene: .; abundance: .; v_gene: TRBV9; CDR3nt: TGTGCCAGCAGCCCTTGGACGGACATTTGGCCCCAGCATTTT; CDR3aa: CASSPWTDIWPQHF
j_gene: TRBJ2-7; d_gene: TRBD2; abundance: few; v_gene: TRBV7-2; CDR3nt: TGTGCCAGCAGCTTTAGCGGGGCCTCCTACGAGCAGTACTTC; CDR3aa: CASSFSGASYEQYF
j_gene: TRBJ1-2; d_gene: .; abundance: .; v_gene: TRBV9; CDR3nt: TGTGCCAGCAGCGTTGGGGACGGCTATGGCTACACCTTC; CDR3aa: CASSVGDGYGYTF
j_gene: TRBJ2-7; d_gene: TRBD2; abundance: .; v_gene: TRBV7-8; CDR3nt: TGTGCCAGCAGCCGGGGACTAGCGGGCGCCGACTTGAACTACGAGCAGTACTTC; CDR3aa: CASSRGLAGADLNYEQYF
j_gene: TRBJ2-2; d_gene: .; abundance: .; v_gene: TRBV5-1; CDR3nt: TGCGCCAGCAGCTTGGCGCCTTTTGGGACCGGGGAGCTGTTTTTT; CDR3aa: CASSLAPFGTGELFF
j_gene: TRBJ1-2; d_gene: .; abundance: .; v_gene: TRBV7-2; CDR3nt: TGTGCCAGCAGCTTAGCGCGGGGGATTTATGGCTACACCTTC; CDR3aa: CASSLARGIYGYTF
j_gene: TRBJ2-7; d_gene: TRBD2; abundance: .; v_gene: TRBV4-2; CDR3nt: TGTGCCAGCAGCCAATCATCAGCGGGGGGCGGCGAGCAGTACTTC; CDR3aa: CASSQSSAGGGEQYF
j_gene: TRBJ2-5; d_gene: .; abundance: .; v_gene: TRBV2; CDR3nt: TGTGCCAGCAGGCTACAAGAGACCCAGTACTTC; CDR3aa: CASRLQETQYF
j_gene: TRBJ1-3; d_gene: TRBD1; abundance: .; v_gene: TRBV7-9; CDR3nt: TGTGCCAGCAGCCAGGGACAGTCTGGAAACACCATATATTTT; CDR3aa: CASSQGQSGNTIYF
j_gene: TRBJ2-3; d_gene: .; abundance: .; v_gene: TRBV5-1; CDR3nt: TGCGCCAGCAGCACGGACCGTCCAGGGGATACGCAGTATTTT; CDR3aa: CASSTDRPGDTQYF
j_gene: TRBJ2-4; d_gene: .; abundance: .; v_gene: TRBV18; CDR3nt: TGTGCCAGCTCCACGGGAACAGCCAAAAACATTCAGTACTTC; CDR3aa: CASSTGTAKNIQYF
j_gene: TRBJ1-2; d_gene: .; abundance: few; v_gene: TRBV2; CDR3nt: TGTGCCAGCAGTGGGAGGCAGGAGTATGGCTACACCTTC; CDR3aa: CASSGRQEYGYTF
j_gene: TRBJ1-6; d_gene: .; abundance: .; v_gene: TRBV9; CDR3nt: TGTGCCAGCAGCGTAGCTGCGGGTAATAATTCACCCCTCCACTTT; CDR3aa: CASSVAAGNNSPLHF
j_gene: TRBJ2-3; d_gene: .; abundance: .; v_gene: TRBV4-3; CDR3nt: TGCGCCAGCAGCCAAGGTATTGCTTTCCCGGGTACGCAGTATTTT; CDR3aa: CASSQGIAFPGTQYF
j_gene: TRBJ2-5; d_gene: TRBD2; abundance: few; v_gene: TRBV28; CDR3nt: TGTGCCAGCAGCCACATTCCGGGACTAGCGGGAGGGCCGGGGCAAGAGACCCAGTACTTC; CDR3aa: CASSHIPGLAGGPGQETQYF
j_gene: TRBJ1-2; d_gene: TRBD1; abundance: many; v_gene: TRBV10-2; CDR3nt: TGCGCCAGCAGTGGTGGCAGGGGGTATGGCTACACCTTC; CDR3aa: CASSGGRGYGYTF
j_gene: TRBJ2-5; d_gene: .; abundance: .; v_gene: TRBV30; CDR3nt: TGTGCCTGGAGTGTACTCGTGAACCAAGAGACCCAGTACTTC; CDR3aa: CAWSVLVNQETQYF
j_gene: TRBJ2-7; d_gene: .; abundance: .; v_gene: TRBV4-3; CDR3nt: TGCGCCAGCAGCCAAGATACCCTTATATACGAGCAGTACTTC; CDR3aa: CASSQDTLIYEQYF
j_gene: TRBJ2-5; d_gene: TRBD2; abundance: .; v_gene: TRBV7-6; CDR3nt: TGTGCCAGCAGGGGGCCGCGGGGGGCCCCCCGGGAGACCCAGTACTTC; CDR3aa: CASRGPRGAPRETQYF
j_gene: TRBJ1-2; d_gene: TRBD1; abundance: .; v_gene: TRBV6-6; CDR3nt: TGTGCCAGCAGTGAGGGACAGGGTCACGGCTACACCTTC; CDR3aa: CASSEGQGHGYTF
j_gene: TRBJ1-2; d_gene: TRBD1; abundance: .; v_gene: TRBV7-2; CDR3nt: TGTGCCAGCAGCCCGGGACAGGGGTTCGGCTACACCTTC; CDR3aa: CASSPGQGFGYTF
j_gene: TRBJ1-2; d_gene: .; abundance: few; v_gene: TRBV7-9; CDR3nt: TGTGCCAGCAGCCTAAGCCTGCCCCAGAGGGTCTCCGACTATGGCTACACCTTC; CDR3aa: CASSLSLPQRVSDYGYTF
j_gene: TRBJ1-1; d_gene: .; abundance: .; v_gene: TRBV6-5; CDR3nt: TGTGCCACCCTATTTGACAGAGCGAACACTGAAGCTTTCTTT; CDR3aa: CATLFDRANTEAFF
j_gene: TRBJ1-2; d_gene: .; abundance: .; v_gene: TRBV7-9; CDR3nt: TGTGCCAGCAGCTCCGTCGGGCTTAACTATGGCTACACCTTC; CDR3aa: CASSSVGLNYGYTF
j_gene: TRBJ1-6; d_gene: .; abundance: .; v_gene: TRBV5-6; CDR3nt: TGTGCCAGCAGCCCTAACTCGGACAGAAGCTCCTATAATTCACCCCTCCACTTT; CDR3aa: CASSPNSDRSSYNSPLHF
j_gene: TRBJ1-2; d_gene: .; abundance: .; v_gene: TRBV9; CDR3nt: TGTGCCAGCAGCGTAGATCGTAGGTCGGATGGCTACACCTTC; CDR3aa: CASSVDRRSDGYTF
j_gene: TRBJ2-7; d_gene: .; abundance: .; v_gene: TRBV7-8; CDR3nt: TGTGCCAGCAGCCAAGGGGGGCTGAGAAGTGGCGAGCAGTACTTC; CDR3aa: CASSQGGLRSGEQYF
j_gene: TRBJ2-3; d_gene: TRBD2; abundance: .; v_gene: TRBV18; CDR3nt: TGTGCCAGCTCACCACCCAAACTAGCGGATCTCCTTACGCAGTATTTT; CDR3aa: CASSPPKLADLLTQYF
j_gene: TRBJ2-3; d_gene: TRBD2; abundance: .; v_gene: TRBV27; CDR3nt: TGTGCCAGCAGTTTACGATGGCGGGAGTGGGGCCCAGATACGCAGTATTTT; CDR3aa: CASSLRWREWGPDTQYF
j_gene: TRBJ2-1; d_gene: TRBD2; abundance: once; v_gene: TRBV10-1; CDR3nt: TGCGCCAGCAGTGCCGGGACTAGCGGTTTTGGTGAGCAGTTCTTC; CDR3aa: CASSAGTSGFGEQFF
j_gene: TRBJ2-7; d_gene: .; abundance: .; v_gene: TRBV28; CDR3nt: TGTGCCAGCAGTTTGTTCAGGAAGTCCTACGAGCAGTACTTC; CDR3aa: CASSLFRKSYEQYF
j_gene: TRBJ1-2; d_gene: .; abundance: .; v_gene: TRBV4-2; CDR3nt: TGTGCCAGCAGCCAAGAGAATCCCGGACTTCTTGGCTACACCTTC; CDR3aa: CASSQENPGLLGYTF
j_gene: TRBJ1-1; d_gene: .; abundance: .; v_gene: TRBV7-9; CDR3nt: TGTGCCAGCAGCTCGACAGAAGACACTGAAGCTTTCTTT; CDR3aa: CASSSTEDTEAFF
j_gene: TRBJ2-1; d_gene: TRBD2; abundance: .; v_gene: TRBV6-4; CDR3nt: TGTGCCAGCAGTGACCCCCCGGGACTAGCGTACTACAATGAGCAGTTCTTC; CDR3aa: CASSDPPGLAYYNEQFF
j_gene: TRBJ2-5; d_gene: .; abundance: .; v_gene: TRBV7-6; CDR3nt: TGTGCCAGCAGCTTGGAACCCCTAAAGAGGACCCAGTACTTC; CDR3aa: CASSLEPLKRTQYF